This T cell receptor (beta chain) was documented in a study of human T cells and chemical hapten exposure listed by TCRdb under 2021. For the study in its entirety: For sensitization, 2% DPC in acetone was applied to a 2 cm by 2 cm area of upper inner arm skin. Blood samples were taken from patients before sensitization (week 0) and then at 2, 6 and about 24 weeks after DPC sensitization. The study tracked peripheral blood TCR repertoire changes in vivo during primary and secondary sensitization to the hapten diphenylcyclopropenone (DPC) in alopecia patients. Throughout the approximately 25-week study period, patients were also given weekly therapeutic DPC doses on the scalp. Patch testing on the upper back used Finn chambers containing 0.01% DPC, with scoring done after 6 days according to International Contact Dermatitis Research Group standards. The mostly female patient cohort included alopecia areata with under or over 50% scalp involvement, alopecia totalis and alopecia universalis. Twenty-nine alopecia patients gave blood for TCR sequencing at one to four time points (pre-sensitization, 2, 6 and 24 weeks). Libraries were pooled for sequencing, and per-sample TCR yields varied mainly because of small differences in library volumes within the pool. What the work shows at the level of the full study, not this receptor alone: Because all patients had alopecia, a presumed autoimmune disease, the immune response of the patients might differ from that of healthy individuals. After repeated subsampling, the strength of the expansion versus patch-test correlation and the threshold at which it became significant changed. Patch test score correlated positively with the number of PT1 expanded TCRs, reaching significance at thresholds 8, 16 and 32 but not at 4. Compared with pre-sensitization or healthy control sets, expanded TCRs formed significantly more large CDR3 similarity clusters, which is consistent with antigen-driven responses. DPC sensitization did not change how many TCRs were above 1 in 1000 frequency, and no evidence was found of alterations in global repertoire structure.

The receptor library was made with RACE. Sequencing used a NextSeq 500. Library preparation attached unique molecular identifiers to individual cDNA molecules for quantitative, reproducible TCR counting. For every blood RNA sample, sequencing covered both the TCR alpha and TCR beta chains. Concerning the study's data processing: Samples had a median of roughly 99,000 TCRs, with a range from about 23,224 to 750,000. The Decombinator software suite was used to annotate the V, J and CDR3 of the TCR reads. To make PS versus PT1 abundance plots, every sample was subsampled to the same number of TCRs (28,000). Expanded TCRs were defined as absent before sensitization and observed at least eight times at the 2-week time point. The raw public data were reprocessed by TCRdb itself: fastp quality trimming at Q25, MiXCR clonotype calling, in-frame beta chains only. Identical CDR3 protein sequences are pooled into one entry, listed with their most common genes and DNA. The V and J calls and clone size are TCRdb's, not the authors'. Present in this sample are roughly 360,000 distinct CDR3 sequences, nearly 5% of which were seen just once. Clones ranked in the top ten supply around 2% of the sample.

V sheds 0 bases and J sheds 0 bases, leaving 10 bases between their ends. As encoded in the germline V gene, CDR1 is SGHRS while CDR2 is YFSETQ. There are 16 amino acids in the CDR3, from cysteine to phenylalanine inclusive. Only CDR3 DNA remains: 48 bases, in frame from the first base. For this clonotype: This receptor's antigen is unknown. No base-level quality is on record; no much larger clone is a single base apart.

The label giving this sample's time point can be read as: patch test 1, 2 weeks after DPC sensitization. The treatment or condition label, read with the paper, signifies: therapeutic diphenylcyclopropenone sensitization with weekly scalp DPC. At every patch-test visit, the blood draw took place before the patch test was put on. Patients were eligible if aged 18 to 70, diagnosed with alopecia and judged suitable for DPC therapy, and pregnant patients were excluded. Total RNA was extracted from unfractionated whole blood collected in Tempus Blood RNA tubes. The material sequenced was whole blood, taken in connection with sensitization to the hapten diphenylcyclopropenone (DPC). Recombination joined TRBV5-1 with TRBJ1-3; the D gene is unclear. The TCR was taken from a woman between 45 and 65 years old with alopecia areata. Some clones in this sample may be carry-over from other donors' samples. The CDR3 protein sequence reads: CASSLADGSSGNTIYF. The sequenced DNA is TGCGCCAGCAGCTTGGCCGACGGGAGCTCTGGAAACACCATATATTTT.